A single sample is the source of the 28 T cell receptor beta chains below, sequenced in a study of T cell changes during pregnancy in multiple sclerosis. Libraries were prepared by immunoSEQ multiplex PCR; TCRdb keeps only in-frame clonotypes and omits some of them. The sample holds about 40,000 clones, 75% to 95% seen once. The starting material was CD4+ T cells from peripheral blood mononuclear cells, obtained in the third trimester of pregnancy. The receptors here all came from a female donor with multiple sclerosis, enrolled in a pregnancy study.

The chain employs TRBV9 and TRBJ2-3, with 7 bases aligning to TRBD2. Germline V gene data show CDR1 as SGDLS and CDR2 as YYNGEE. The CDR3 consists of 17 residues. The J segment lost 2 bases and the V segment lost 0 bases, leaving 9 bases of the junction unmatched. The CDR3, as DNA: TGTGCCAGCAGCGTAGTACCCTACGGGAGGAACACAGATACGCAGTATTTT. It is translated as CASSVVPYGRNTDTQYF.

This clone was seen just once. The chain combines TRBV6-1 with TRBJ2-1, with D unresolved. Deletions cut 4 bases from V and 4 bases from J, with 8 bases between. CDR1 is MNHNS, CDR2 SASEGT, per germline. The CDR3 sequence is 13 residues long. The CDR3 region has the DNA TGTGCCAGCAGTGTCTCCGGTTACAATGAGCAGTTCTTC. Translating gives CASSVSGYNEQFF.

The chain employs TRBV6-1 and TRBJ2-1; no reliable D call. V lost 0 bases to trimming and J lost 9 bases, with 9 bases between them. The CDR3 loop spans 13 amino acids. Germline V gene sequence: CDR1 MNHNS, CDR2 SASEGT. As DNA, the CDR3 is TGTGCCAGCAGTGAAGCTAGTTTCGGTGAGCAGTTCTTC. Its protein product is CASSEASFGEQFF.

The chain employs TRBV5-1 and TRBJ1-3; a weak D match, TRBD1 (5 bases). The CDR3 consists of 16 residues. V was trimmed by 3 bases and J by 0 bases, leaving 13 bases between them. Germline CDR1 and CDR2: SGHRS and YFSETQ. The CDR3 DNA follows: TGCGCCAGCAGCTACGCTGACAGTTCCTCTGGAAACACCATATATTTT. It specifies CASSYADSSSGNTIYF. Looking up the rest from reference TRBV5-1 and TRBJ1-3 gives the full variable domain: KAGVTQTPRYLIKTRGQQVTLSCSPISGHRSVSWYQQTPGQGLQFLFEYFSETQRNKGNFPGRFSGRQFSNSRSEMNVSTLELGDSALYLCASSYADSSSGNTIYFGEGSWLTVV.

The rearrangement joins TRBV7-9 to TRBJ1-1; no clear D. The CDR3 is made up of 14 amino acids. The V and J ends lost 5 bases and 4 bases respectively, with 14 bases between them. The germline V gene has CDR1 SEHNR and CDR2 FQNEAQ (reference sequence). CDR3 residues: CASSPSKGGTEAFF. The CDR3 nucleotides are TGTGCCAGCAGCCCATCCAAGGGAGGCACTGAAGCTTTCTTT.

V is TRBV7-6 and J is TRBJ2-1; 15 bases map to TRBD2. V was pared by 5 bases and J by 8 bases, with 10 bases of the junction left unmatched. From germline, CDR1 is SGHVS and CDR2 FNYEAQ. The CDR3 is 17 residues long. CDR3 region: CASSIGTSGRSGHEQFF. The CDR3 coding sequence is TGTGCCAGCAGCATCGGGACTAGCGGGAGGTCAGGTCATGAGCAGTTCTTC.

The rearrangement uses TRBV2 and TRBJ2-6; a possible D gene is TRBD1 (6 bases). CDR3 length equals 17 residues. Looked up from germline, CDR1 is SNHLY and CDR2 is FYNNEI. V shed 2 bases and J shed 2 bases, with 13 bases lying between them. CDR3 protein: CASSERQEPTGANVLTF. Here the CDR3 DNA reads TGTGCCAGCAGTGAACGACAGGAACCTACTGGGGCCAACGTCCTGACTTTC.

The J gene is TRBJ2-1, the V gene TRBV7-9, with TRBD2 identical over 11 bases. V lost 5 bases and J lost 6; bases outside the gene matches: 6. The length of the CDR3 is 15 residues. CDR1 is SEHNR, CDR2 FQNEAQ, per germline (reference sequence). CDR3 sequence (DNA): TGTGCCAGCAGCGCCGGGACTAGCGGAACCAATGAGCAGTTCTTC. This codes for CASSAGTSGTNEQFF.

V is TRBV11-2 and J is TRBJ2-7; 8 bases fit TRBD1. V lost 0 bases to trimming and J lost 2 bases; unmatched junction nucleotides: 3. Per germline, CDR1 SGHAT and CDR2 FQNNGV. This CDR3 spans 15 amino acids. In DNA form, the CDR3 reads TGTGCCAGCAGCTTAGAACAGGGGGTCACCTACGAGCAGTACTTC. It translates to CASSLEQGVTYEQYF.

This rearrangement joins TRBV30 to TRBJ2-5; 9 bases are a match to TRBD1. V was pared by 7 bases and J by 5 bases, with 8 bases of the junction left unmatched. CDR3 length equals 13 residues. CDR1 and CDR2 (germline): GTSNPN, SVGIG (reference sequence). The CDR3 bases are TGTGCCTCGCCGGGACAGGGTGGGGAGACCCAGTACTTC. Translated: CASPGQGGETQYF.

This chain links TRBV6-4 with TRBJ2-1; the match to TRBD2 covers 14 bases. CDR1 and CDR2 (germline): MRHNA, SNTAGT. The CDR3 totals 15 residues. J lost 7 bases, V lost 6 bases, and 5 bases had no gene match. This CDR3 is CASSPGLAGVNEQFF. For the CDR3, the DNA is TGTGCCAGCAGCCCGGGACTAGCGGGAGTTAATGAGCAGTTCTTC.

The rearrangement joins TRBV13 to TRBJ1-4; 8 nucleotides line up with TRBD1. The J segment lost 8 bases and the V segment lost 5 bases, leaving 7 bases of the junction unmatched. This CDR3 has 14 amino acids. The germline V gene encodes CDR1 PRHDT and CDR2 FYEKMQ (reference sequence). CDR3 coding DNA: TGTGCCAGCAGCCGGCCGGGACAGGTCGAAAAACTGTTTTTT. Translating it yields CASSRPGQVEKLFF.

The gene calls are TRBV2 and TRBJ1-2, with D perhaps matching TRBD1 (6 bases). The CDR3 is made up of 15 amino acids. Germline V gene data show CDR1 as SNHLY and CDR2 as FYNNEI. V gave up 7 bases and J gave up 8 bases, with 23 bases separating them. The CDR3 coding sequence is TGTGCCAGCACCTCACAGGGTGGCGGTGCACGGGGCTACACCTTC. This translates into CASTSQGGGARGYTF.

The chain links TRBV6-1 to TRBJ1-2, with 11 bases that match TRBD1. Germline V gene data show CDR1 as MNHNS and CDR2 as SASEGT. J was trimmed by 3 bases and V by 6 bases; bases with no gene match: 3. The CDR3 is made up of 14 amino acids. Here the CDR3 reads CASRRGQGDYGYTF. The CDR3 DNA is TGTGCCAGCAGGCGGGGACAGGGGGACTATGGCTACACCTTC.

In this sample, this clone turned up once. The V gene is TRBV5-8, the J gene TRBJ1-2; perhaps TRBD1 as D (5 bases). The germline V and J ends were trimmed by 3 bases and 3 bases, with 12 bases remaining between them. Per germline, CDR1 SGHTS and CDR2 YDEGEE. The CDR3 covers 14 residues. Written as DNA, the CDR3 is TGTGCCAGCAGCTCAAAGGGGAGGTACTATGGCTACACCTTC. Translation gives CASSSKGRYYGYTF.

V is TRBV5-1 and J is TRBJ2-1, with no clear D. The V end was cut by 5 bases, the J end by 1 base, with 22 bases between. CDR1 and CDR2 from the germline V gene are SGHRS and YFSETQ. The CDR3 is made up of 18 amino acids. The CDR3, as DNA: TGCGCCAGCAGTCGAAACAGCCCACCTCCTCTTTCCTACAATGAGCAGTTCTTC. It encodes CASSRNSPPPLSYNEQFF.

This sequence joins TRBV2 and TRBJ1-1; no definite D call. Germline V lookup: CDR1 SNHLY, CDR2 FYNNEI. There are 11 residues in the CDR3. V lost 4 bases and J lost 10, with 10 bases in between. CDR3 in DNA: TGTGCCAGCAGTGGAGGTGATTCAGCTTTCTTT. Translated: CASSGGDSAFF.

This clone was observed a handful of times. The CDR3 sequence: CASRPWGDSNQPQHF. For the CDR3, the DNA is TGTGCCAGCAGGCCTTGGGGGGACAGCAATCAGCCCCAGCATTTT. J is TRBJ1-5 and V is TRBV28; D possibly corresponds to TRBD1 (5 bases). The CDR3 sequence is 15 residues long. V lost 6 bases and J 1 base, leaving 13 bases between the germline ends. CDR1 and CDR2 from the germline V gene are MDHEN and SYDVKM.

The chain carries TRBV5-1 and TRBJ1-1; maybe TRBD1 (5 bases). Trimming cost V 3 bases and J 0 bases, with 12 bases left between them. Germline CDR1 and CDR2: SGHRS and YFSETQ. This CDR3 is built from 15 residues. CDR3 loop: CASSWGTGMNTEAFF. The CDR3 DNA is TGCGCCAGCAGCTGGGGAACAGGAATGAACACTGAAGCTTTCTTT. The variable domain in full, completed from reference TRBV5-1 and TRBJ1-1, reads KAGVTQTPRYLIKTRGQQVTLSCSPISGHRSVSWYQQTPGQGLQFLFEYFSETQRNKGNFPGRFSGRQFSNSRSEMNVSTLELGDSALYLCASSWGTGMNTEAFFGQGTRLTVV.

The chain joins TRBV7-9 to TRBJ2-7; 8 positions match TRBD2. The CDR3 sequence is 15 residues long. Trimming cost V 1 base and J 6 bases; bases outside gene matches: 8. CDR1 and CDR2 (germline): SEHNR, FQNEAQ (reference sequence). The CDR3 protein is CASSLVGAGALEQYF. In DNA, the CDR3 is TGTGCCAGCAGCTTAGTAGGAGCGGGAGCCCTCGAGCAGTACTTC.

The CDR3 region is CASSPPGQGNTIYF. CDR3 bases: TGTGCCAGCTCACCCCCGGGACAGGGAAACACCATATATTTT. This rearrangement joins TRBV18 to TRBJ1-3; 7 nucleotides match TRBD1. After removal of 3 bases from V and 4 bases from J, the junction contained 3 bases not matched to a gene. This CDR3 is 14 amino acids long. Germline CDR1 and CDR2: KGHSH and LQKENI.

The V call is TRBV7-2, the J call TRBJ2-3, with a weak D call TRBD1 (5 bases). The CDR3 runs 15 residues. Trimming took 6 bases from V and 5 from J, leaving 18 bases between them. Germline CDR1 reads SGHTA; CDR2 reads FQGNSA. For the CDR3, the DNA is TGTGCCAGCAGTCGAAGGAATTTCCAGGGAGATACGCAGTATTTT. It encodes CASSRRNFQGDTQYF. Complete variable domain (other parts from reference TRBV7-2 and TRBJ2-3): GAGVSQSPSNKVTEKGKDVELRCDPISGHTALYWYRQSLGQGLEFLIYFQGNSAPDKSGLPSDRFSAERTGGSVSTLTIQRTQQEDSAVYLCASSRRNFQGDTQYFGPGTRLTVL.

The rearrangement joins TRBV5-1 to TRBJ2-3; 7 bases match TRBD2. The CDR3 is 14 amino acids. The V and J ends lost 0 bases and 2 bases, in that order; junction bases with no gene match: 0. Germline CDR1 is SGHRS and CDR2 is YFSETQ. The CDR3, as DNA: TGCGCCAGCAGCTTGGGGGACTACACAGATACGCAGTATTTT. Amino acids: CASSLGDYTDTQYF.

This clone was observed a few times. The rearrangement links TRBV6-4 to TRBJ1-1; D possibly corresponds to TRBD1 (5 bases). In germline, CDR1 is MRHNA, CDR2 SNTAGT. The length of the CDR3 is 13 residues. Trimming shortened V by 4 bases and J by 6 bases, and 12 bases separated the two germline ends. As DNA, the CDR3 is TGTGCCAGCAGTGTCGGGGGTGGCGCTGAAGCTTTCTTT. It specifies CASSVGGGAEAFF.

Written as DNA, the CDR3 is TGTGCCAGCAGCCAAGAGACGGGAGCCCAATACAATGAGCAGTTCTTC. It yields the protein CASSQETGAQYNEQFF. The gene calls are TRBV14 and TRBJ2-1, with a weak D call TRBD2 (6 bases). The CDR3 is made up of 16 amino acids. The germline gives CDR1 SGHDN, CDR2 FVKESK. The germline V and J ends were trimmed by 0 bases and 4 bases, with 13 bases remaining between them.

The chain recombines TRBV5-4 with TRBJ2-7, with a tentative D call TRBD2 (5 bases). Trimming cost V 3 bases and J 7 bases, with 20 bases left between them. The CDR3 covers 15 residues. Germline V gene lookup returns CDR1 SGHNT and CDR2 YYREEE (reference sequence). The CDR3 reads CASSSNSDLLGEQYF. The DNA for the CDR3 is TGTGCCAGCAGCTCAAACTCGGACTTACTGGGAGAGCAGTACTTC.

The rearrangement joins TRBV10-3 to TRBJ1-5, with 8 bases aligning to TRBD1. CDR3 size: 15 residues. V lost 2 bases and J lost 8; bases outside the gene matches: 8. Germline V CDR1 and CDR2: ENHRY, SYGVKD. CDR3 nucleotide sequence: TGTGCCATCAGTGAGGGCAGGGGGCGCGGGGAGCCCCAGCATTTT. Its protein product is CAISEGRGRGEPQHF.

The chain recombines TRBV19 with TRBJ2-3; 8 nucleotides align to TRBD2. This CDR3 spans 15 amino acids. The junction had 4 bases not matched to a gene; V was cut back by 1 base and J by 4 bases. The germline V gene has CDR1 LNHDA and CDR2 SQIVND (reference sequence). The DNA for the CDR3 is TGTGCCAGTAGTATAGGAGCGGGAGCCGCAGATACGCAGTATTTT. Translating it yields CASSIGAGAADTQYF.